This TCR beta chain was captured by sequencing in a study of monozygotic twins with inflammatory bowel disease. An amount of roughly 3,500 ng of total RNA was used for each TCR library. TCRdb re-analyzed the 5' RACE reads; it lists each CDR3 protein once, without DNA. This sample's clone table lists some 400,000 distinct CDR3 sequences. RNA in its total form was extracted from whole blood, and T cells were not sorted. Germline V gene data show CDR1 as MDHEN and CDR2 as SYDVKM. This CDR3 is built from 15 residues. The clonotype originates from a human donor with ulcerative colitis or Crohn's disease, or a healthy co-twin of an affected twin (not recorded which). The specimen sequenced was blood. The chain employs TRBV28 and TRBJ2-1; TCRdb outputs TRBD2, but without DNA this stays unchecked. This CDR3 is CASSTSGTGYNEQFF.